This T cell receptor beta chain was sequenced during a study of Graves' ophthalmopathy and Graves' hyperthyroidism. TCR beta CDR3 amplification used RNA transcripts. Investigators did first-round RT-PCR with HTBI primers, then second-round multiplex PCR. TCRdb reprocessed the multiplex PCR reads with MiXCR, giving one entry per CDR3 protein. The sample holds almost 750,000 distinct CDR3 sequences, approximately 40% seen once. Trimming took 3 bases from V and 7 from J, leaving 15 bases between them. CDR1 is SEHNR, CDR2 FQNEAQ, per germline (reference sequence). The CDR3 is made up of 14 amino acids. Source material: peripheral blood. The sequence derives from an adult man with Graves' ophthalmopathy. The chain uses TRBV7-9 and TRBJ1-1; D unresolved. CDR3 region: CASSLEARLIEAFF. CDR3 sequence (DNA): TGTGCCAGCAGCTTGGAAGCCAGGTTGATTGAAGCTTTCTTT.